Sequencing of this T cell receptor (beta chain) was carried out in a study of blood T cell repertoires in COVID-19 (TCRdb year 2020). Regarding the complete study: Collaborator samples came from the United States, Italy and Spain and covered acute and convalescent phases of COVID-19. The sample metadata nearly always contained a de-identified subject ID, COVID-19 status, age in years and sex. The repertoires were released in a freely available public database meant as a resource for research on the immune response to SARS-CoV-2. The samples were drawn from two sources: the first 160 participants of the ongoing ImmuneRACE study, and 1,254 subjects contributed by 6 global collaborators. The material from the prospective study consisted of cDNA or gDNA derived from T cells, B-cell-depleted T cells, or PBMCs. Deeply sampled blood TCRbeta repertoires from subjects exposed to, actively infected with, or recovered from COVID-19 were included in the dataset. Where available, HLA class I and class II types were obtained from metadata supplied by the sample provider rather than from assay-based typing. The paper's findings and limits, for the study overall: How much clinical and demographic metadata was included differed by source and by participant, and the metadata was provided uncurated.

The immunoSEQ Assay, a bias-controlled multiplex PCR, was used to amplify TCRbeta CDR3 regions from genomic DNA. For the original study's pipeline: The number of nucleated cells in each sample was estimated from the amplification of reference gene primers within the assay. Sequence reads were collapsed and filtered to measure the absolute abundance of every unique TCRbeta CDR3 rearrangement. For each sample, productive Simpson clonality was calculated as the square root of Simpson's diversity index over productive rearrangements. The source is immuneACCESS, and TCRdb retained only in-frame sequences with V and J called. Part of the clones is not carried over; for the studies checked, unresolved V genes explain less than half of this, and the remainder is unexplained. V and J calls and clone size are copied from that table; D and trimming were computed from the DNA. Across this sample there are about 120,000 clones, with 80% to 90% seen only once. The ten biggest clones cover about 10% of the sample.

Relative to germline, V is 0 bases shorter and J is 0 bases shorter, with 11 bases between their ends. Reading from cysteine to phenylalanine, the CDR3 counts 16 amino acids. The CDR3 DNA has 48 bases and is translated from base 1. CDR1 MNHEY and CDR2 SVGEGT were looked up in the germline V gene. The collaborating institutions used their own protocols to collect whole blood in K2EDTA tubes. For TCRbeta analysis, collaborators shipped samples as frozen whole blood, isolated PBMCs, or DNA extracted from either of those sample types. In the case of this clone: What antigen it recognizes has not been identified. No per-base quality is available; no much larger clone lies one base away.

Sequencing used peripheral blood. The chain links TRBV6-2 or TRBV6-3 with TRBJ1-1; no confident D gene assignment can be made. This TCR was recovered from a human donor in a cohort sampled during active COVID-19. CDR3 sequence: CASSYSTLAMNTEAFF. The DNA sequence follows: TGTGCCAGCAGTTACTCGACTTTAGCCATGAACACTGAAGCTTTCTTT.